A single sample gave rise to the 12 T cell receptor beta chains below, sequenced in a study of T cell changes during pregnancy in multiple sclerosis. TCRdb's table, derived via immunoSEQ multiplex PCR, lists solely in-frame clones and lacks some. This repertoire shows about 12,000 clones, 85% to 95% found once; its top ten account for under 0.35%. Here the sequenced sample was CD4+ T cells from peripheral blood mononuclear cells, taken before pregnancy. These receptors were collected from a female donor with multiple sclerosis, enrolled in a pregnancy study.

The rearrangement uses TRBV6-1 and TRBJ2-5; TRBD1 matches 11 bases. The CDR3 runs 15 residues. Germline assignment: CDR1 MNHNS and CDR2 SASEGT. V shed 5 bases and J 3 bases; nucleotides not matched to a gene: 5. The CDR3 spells CASSRTGGVEETQYF. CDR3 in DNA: TGTGCCAGCAGTCGGACAGGGGGCGTAGAAGAGACCCAGTACTTC.

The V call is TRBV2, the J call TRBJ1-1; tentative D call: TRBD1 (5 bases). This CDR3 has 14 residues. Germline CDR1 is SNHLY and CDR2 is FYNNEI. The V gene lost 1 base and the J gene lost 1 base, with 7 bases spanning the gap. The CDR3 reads CASSEVGGNTEAFF. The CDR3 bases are TGTGCCAGCAGTGAAGTGGGGGGGAACACTGAAGCTTTCTTT.

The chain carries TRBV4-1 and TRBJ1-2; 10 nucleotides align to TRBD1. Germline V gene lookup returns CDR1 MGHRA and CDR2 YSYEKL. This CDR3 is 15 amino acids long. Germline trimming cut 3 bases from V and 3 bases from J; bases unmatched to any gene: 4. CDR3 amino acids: CASSQETGGYYGYTF. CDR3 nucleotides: TGCGCCAGCAGCCAGGAGACAGGGGGCTACTATGGCTACACCTTC.

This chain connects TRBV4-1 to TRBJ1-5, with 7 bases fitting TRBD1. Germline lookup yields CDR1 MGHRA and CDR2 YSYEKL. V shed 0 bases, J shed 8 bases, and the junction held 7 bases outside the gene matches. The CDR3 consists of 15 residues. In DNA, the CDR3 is TGCGCCAGCAGCCAAGATGCGGGCAGGGGGGAGCCCCAGCATTTT. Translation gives CASSQDAGRGEPQHF.

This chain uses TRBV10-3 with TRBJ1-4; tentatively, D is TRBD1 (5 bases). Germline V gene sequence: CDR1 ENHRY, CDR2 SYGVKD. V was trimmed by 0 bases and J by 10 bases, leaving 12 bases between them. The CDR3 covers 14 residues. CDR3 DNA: TGTGCCATCAGTGAGTCGGCGGGGGAAGGAAAACTGTTTTTT. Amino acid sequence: CAISESAGEGKLFF.

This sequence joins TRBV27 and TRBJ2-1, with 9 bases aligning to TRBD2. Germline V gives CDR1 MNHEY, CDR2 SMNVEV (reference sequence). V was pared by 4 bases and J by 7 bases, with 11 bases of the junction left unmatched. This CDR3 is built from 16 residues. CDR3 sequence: CASSYLPPGLANEQFF. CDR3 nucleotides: TGTGCCAGCAGTTATCTCCCACCGGGACTAGCTAATGAGCAGTTCTTC.

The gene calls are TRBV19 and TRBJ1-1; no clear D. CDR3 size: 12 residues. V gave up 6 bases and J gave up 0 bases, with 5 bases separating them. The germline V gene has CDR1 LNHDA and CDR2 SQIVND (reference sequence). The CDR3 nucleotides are TGTGCCAGTAGCCAAATGAACACTGAAGCTTTCTTT. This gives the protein CASSQMNTEAFF.

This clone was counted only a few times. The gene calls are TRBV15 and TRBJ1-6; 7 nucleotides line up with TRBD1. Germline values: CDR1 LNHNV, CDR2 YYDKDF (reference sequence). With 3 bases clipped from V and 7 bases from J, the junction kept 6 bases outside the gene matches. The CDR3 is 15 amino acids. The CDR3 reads CATSSQTGKNSPLHF. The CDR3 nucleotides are TGTGCCACCAGCAGCCAGACAGGGAAAAATTCACCCCTCCACTTT.

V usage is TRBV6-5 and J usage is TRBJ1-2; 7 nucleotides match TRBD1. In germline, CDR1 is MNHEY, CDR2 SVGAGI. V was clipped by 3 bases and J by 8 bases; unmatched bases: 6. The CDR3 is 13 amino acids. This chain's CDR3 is CASSYRQGGGYTF. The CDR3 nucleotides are TGTGCCAGCAGTTATCGACAGGGTGGGGGCTACACCTTC.

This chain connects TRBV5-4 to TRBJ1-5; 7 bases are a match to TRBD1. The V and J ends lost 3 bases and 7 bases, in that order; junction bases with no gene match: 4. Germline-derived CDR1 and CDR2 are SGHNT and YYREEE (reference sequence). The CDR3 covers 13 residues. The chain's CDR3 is CASSSDRAQPQHF. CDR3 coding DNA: TGTGCCAGCAGCTCCGACAGGGCCCAGCCCCAGCATTTT.

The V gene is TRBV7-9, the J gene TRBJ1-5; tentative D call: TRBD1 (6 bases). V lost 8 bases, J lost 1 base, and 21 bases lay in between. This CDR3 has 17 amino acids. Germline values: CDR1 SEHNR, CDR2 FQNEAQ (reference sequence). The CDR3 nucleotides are TGTGCCAGCGTACCGTGGGCAGGGGATAGGAGCAATCAGCCCCAGCATTTT. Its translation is CASVPWAGDRSNQPQHF.

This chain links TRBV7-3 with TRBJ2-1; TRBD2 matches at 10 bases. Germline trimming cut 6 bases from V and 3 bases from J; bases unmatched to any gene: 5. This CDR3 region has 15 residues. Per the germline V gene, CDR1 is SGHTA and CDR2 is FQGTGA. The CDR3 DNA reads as TGTGCCAGCAGGACCAGCGGGGGGGTCTACAATGAGCAGTTCTTC. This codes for CASRTSGGVYNEQFF.